These 2 T cell receptor beta chains came from one sample sequenced in a study of T-cell memory formation after mild COVID-19 (dated by TCRdb to the early 2020s). The library was obtained by 5' RACE. The data were produced on an Illumina NovaSeq 6000. The public reads were run again by TCRdb, first through fastp at Q25 and then through MiXCR, and only productive beta chains were kept. Rows with a matching CDR3 protein are joined into one entry that keeps the most common DNA and genes. Counted in this sample were almost 350,000 distinct CDR3 sequences; 20% to 25% of them appeared once. 21% of the sample lies in the top ten. The specimen was PBMCs or a T cell subset sorted from them (not recorded which). These TCRs come from a man aged 18 to 29 who had mild COVID-19 (a few samples of this study predate the infection). The sample titles of this study are shuffled in the database, so cell type and time point are left out; the donor was told from shared clones.

The chain employs TRBV20-1 and TRBJ1-2; D call uncertain. V dropped 5 bases and J dropped 7 bases, with 11 bases sitting between them. Germline V gene sequence: CDR1 DFQATT, CDR2 SNEGSKA (reference sequence). There are 11 residues in the CDR3. CDR3 bases: TGCAGTGCTTCTCCCCGGCCTGGCTACACCTTC. Translated: CSASPRPGYTF.

This chain links TRBV15 with TRBJ2-7; tentatively, D is TRBD1 or TRBD2 (5 bases each). This CDR3 region has 15 residues. The V and J ends lost 0 bases and 6 bases respectively, with 15 bases between them. Per germline, CDR1 LNHNV and CDR2 YYDKDF (reference sequence). CDR3 DNA sequence: TGTGCCACCAGCAGAGATCGGGTTGAGGGGCGCGAGCAGTACTTC. This gives the protein CATSRDRVEGREQYF. The whole variable domain, remainder taken from reference TRBV15 and TRBJ2-7, is DAMVIQNPRYQVTQFGKPVTLSCSQTLNHNVMYWYQQKSSQAPKLLFHYYDKDFNNEADTPDNFQSRRPNTSFCFLDIRSPGLGDTAMYLCATSRDRVEGREQYFGPGTRLTVT.